This T cell receptor beta chain came from a study of cytotoxic CD8 clonotypes in ibrutinib-treated CLL. About the study: Following a median 12 months of treatment, with a range of 6 to 36, response samples were taken.

Study observations and caveats: Whereas clonality rose at ibrutinib response, it declined toward baseline at progression. Baseline values of clonality outstripped age-matched healthy donors and followed circulating CD8+ T-cell counts.

Using immunoSEQ multiplex PCR, the repertoire was profiled, and TCRdb retains in-frame clones only, with some absent. The table has approximately 60,000 clones, 56% seen once. The TCR beta libraries used approximately 2 micrograms of genomic DNA that came from cryopreserved PBMCs. Of note for this clone: Antigen: not known.

V gave up 6 bases and J gave up 7 bases; unmatched junction bases: 5. Germline loops: CDR1 SNHLY, CDR2 FYNNEI. This CDR3 comprises 12 residues. The sequenced sample was PBMCs, obtained after 24 months of ibrutinib treatment. The clonotype comes from a human donor with chronic lymphocytic leukemia. This chain links TRBV2 with TRBJ1-2, with TRBD1 identical over 7 bases. This chain's CDR3 is CASSLRDSGYTF. The CDR3 DNA is TGTGCCAGCAGCCTTCGGGACAGTGGCTACACCTTC.